Described below is a single T cell receptor beta chain sequence and its context. The target of this receptor is not known. The sample holds no much larger clone one base away, and base qualities are not on file. This record comes from a study of shared clonotypes between healthy human individuals (dated by TCRdb to about 2020). Concerning the study at large: A couple of women and a few men aged 18 to 49 years were included in the cohort. For each donor, CD4 naive and CD4 memory were each run on three plates, CD8 naive on two plates, and CD8 memory on one plate. The study deeply sequenced blood TCR repertoires of about 5 healthy adults to estimate repertoire size and the extent of clonotype sharing between individuals. To increase sequencing depth and limit assay-specific biases, different laboratories used diverse techniques to prepare libraries and sequence TCR repertoires. Between about 0.85 and 10 billion PBMCs per donor were obtained by leukapheresis.

The research as a whole found: Clonotypes shared by all four sorted-subset donors showed higher generation probabilities than non-shared clonotypes. Sampling was restricted to blood, and TCR repertoires in tissue are likely to differ from TCR repertoires in blood. Pairwise subsampling led to the expectation that sequencing depth would affect the degree of clonotype sharing among donors. Rarefaction of sorted-subset datasets indicated incomplete sequencing despite the large sequencing depth. About 5% of naive CD4, 3.5% of naive CD8, 2.3% of memory CD4, and less than 0.45% of memory CD8 clonotypes were shared across a few donors. The small number of donors limited the genetic and exposure-history diversity represented. Larger estimated clonotype richness was generally found for naive subsets than for memory subsets.

Healthy HIV-negative adults with no recently reported acute infections or vaccinations were included as donors. Every donor was a Caucasian adult residing in Nashville, Tennessee, USA. CD4+ T cells were enriched by magnetic negative selection; naive cells were then positively selected on CD45RA, and the negative fraction formed the memory subset. Blood was collected by leukapheresis, and PBMCs were isolated by Ficoll-Histopaque density gradient centrifugation and then cryopreserved in liquid nitrogen vapor phase. Analytical flow cytometry was used to check the purity and quantity of every magnetically sorted T cell population. Genomic DNA was isolated from each sorted fraction and quantified by UV absorbance on a Nanodrop 2000c. TCR CDR3 regions were amplified from genomic DNA by multiplex PCR using the deep immunoSEQ assay. Extracted genomic DNA from each cell subset was spread evenly across all wells of several immunoSEQ 96-well plates, with each plate serving as a replicate. For sorted subsets, around 200 ng genomic DNA, equal to about 30,000 T cell genomes, was loaded into each replicate PCR. The purified libraries were quantified using a Qubit 3.0 fluorometer, sized with a Bioanalyzer 2100, and then quantified again using the KAPA Library Quantification kit. Each immunoSEQ 96-well plate was sequenced on its own single-read 150-cycle Illumina NextSeq 550 flow cell. The source study handled its data this way. Because the immunoSEQ output included only junctional sequences and no quality scores, the filtering could not be the same as the filtering used for full-length reads. To assign V/J genes and CDR3, sequences were annotated using PyIR, a Python wrapper for IgBLAST v1.9, with IMGT germline references. Reads were removed for weak V/J assignments (E-value above 1e-6), missing CDR3, stop codons, out-of-frame junctions, or ambiguous translated residues. V3J clonotypes were defined by identical inferred V gene, J gene, and CDR3 amino acid sequence. Percentage overlap between repertoires was computed as shared unique clonotypes divided by the size of the smaller repertoire. Three approaches were used to assess repertoire richness: RTK rarefaction, the Chao1 estimator, and Recon v2.1 estimates of unobserved clonotypes. Generation probabilities were computed with OLGA for all TCRbeta clonotypes obtained by the gDNA method from four donors. Sourced from immuneACCESS, this table was stored by TCRdb with only in-frame sequences that have V and J called. A share of the clones is absent; for the studies checked, an unresolved V gene accounts for under half, and the remainder has no known explanation. The D gene and trimming were derived from the DNA, and the V and J assignments and clone size from that table. Present in this sample are millions of clones, just over 90% of which were seen just once. Roughly 0.36% of the sample is held by the ten biggest clonotypes.

The clonotype comes from a man between 18 and 29 years old in good health. Some clones in this sample may be carry-over from other donors' samples. The sequencing input was naive CD4+ T cells from PBMCs. The label giving this sample's cell subset or site can be read as: CD45RA+ positively selected.

The nucleotide sequence reads TGTGCCAGCAGCTTAGGCCCCACCGGGGGGCTTGAGCAGTTCTTC. It specifies CASSLGPTGGLEQFF. This receptor chain uses TRBV11-2 and TRBJ2-1; 7 matching bases give a weak D call of TRBD2. Trimming costs V 1 base and J 9 bases, and their ends lie 16 bases apart. CDR1 SGHAT and CDR2 FQNNGV are derived from the germline V gene. From the cysteine up to the phenylalanine, the CDR3 has a length of 15 residues. The CDR3 DNA has 45 bases and is translated from base 1.